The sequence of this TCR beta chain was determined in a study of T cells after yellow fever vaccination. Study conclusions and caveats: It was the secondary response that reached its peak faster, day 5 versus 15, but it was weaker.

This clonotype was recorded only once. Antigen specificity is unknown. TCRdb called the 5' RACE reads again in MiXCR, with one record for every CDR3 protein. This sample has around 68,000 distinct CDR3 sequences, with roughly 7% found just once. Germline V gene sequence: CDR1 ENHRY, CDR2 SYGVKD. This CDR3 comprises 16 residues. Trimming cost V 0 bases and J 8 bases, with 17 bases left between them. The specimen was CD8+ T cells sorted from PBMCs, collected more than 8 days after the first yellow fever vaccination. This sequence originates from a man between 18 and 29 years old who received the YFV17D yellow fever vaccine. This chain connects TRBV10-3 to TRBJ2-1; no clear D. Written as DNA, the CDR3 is TGTGCCATCAGTGAGTCGATGGACGCTCGGGTACATGAGCAGTTCTTC. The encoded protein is CAISESMDARVHEQFF.